The subject of this entry is one T cell receptor (beta chain). This entry belongs to a study of T cell changes during pregnancy in multiple sclerosis. Profiled with immunoSEQ multiplex PCR; TCRdb holds only in-frame clones, not every one. The sample holds tens of thousands of clones, just over 90% seen once. The CDR3 is made up of 13 amino acids. In germline, CDR1 is SGHTA, CDR2 FQGNSA. V usage is TRBV7-2 and J usage is TRBJ1-1; D ambiguous. The sequence derives from a female donor with multiple sclerosis, enrolled in a pregnancy study. Here the sequenced sample was CD4+ T cells from peripheral blood mononuclear cells, taken in the first trimester of pregnancy. The CDR3 DNA reads TGTGCTCAGCGAGGGCAGTTGAACACTGAAGCTTTCTTT. It codes for CAQRGQLNTEAFF.